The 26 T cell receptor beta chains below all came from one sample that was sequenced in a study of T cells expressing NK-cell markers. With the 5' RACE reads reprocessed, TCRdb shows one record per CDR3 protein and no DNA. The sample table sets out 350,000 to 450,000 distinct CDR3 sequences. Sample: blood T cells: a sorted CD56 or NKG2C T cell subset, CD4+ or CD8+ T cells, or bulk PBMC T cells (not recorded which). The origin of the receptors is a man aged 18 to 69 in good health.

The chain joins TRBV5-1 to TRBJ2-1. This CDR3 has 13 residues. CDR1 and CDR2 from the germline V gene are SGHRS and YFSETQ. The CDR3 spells CASSLGLAYEQFF.

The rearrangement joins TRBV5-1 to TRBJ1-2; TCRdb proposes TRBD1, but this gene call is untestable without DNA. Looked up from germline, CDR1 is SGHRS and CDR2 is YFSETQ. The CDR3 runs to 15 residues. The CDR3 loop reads CASSQSGTGNYGYTF. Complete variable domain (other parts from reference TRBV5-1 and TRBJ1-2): KAGVTQTPRYLIKTRGQQVTLSCSPISGHRSVSWYQQTPGQGLQFLFEYFSETQRNKGNFPGRFSGRQFSNSRSEMNVSTLELGDSALYLCASSQSGTGNYGYTFGSGTRLTVV.

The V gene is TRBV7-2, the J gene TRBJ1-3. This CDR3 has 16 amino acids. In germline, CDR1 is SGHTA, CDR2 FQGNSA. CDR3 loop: CASSLGRGRTGNTIYF.

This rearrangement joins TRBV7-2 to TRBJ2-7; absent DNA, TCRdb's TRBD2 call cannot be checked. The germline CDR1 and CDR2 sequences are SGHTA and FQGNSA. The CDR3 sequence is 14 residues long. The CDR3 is CASSTRGTTYEQYF.

The CDR3 is CASSDWGYSDTQYF. The chain uses TRBV2 and TRBJ2-3. The CDR3 contains 14 residues. Per germline, CDR1 SNHLY and CDR2 FYNNEI.

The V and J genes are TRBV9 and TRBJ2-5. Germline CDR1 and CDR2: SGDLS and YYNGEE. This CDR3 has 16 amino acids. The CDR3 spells CASSVGAGNGQETQYF.

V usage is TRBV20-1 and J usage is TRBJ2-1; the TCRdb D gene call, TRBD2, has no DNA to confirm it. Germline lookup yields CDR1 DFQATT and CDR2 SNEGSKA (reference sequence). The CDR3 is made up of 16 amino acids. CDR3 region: CSARVGTRRRDNEQFF.

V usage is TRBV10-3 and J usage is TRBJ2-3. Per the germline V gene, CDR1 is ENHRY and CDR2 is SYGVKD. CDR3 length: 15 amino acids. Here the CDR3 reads CAISVRGSSTDTQYF.

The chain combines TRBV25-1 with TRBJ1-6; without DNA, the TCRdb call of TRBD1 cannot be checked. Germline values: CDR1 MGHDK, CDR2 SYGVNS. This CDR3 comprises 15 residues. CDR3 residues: CASSEFRQGESPLHF.

The CDR3: CASSQGPGEDGYTF. The J gene is TRBJ1-2, the V gene TRBV4-2; TCRdb's D call of TRBD1 is untestable without DNA. This CDR3 spans 14 amino acids. Germline V gene data show CDR1 as LGHNA and CDR2 as YNFKEQ.

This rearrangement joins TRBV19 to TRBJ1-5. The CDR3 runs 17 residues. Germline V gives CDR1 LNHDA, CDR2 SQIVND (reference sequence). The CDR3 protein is CASSPLRRARSNQPQHF.

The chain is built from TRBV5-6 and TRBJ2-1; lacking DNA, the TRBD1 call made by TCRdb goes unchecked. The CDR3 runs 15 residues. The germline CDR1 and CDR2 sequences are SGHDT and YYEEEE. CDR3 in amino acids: CASTPLGGVYNEQFF.

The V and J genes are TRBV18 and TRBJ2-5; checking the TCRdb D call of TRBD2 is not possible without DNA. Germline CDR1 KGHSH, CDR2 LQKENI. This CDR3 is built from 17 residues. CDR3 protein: CASSPRYSGEYQETQYF.

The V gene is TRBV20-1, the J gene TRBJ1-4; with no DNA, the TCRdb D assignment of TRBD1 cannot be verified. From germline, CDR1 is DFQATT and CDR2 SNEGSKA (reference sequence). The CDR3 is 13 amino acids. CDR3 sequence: CSAPVPGQEKLFF.

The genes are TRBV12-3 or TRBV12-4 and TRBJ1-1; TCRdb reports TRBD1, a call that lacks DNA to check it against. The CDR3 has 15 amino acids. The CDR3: CASSPSTGARLEAFF.

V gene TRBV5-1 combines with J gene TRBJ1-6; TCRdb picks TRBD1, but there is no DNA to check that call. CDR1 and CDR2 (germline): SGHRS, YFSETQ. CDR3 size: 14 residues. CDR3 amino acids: CASSRTGDNSPLHF.

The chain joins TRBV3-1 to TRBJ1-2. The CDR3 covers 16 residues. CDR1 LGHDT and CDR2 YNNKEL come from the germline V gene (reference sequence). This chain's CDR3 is CASSQSLTRSNYGYTF.

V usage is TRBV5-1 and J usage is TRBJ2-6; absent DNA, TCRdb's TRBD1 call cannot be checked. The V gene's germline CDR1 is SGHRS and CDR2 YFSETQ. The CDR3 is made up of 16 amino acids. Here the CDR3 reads CASRRTLVSGANVLTF.

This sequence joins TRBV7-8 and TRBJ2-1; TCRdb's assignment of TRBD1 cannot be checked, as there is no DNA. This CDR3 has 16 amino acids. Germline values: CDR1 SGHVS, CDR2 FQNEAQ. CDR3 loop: CASSSLTGDTYNEQFF. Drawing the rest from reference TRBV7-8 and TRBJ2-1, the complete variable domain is GAGVSQSPRYKVAKRGQDVALRCDPISGHVSLFWYQQALGQGPEFLTYFQNEAQLDKSGLPSDRFFAERPEGSVSTLKIQRTQQEDSAVYLCASSSLTGDTYNEQFFGPGTRLTVL.

This CDR3 reads CASMRIGTRTDTQYF. V is TRBV6-1 and J is TRBJ2-3; without DNA, the TCRdb call of TRBD1 cannot be checked. Germline values: CDR1 MNHNS, CDR2 SASEGT. CDR3 size: 15 residues.

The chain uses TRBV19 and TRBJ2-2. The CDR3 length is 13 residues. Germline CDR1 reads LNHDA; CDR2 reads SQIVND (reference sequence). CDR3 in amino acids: CASSSLSTGELFF.

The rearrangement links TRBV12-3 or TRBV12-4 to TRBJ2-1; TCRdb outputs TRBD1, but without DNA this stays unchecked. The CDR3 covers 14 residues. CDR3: CASSPPPGAREQFF.

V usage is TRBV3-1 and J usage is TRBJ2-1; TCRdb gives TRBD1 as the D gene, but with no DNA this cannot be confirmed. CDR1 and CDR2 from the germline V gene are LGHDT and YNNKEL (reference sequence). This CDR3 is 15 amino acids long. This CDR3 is CASSQPIGGGNEQFF.

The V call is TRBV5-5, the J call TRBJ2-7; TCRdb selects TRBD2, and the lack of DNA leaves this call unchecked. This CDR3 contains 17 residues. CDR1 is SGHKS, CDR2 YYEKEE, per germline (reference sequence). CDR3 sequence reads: CASSSQLSGGSSYEQYF.

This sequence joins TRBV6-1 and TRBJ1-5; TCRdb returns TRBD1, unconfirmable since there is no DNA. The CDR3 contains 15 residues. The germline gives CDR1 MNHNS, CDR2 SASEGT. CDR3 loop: CASRPTQGANQPQHF.

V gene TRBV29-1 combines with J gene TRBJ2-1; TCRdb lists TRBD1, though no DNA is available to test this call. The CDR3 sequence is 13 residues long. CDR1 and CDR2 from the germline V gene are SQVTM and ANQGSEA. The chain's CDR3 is CSVTRTGNNEQFF.